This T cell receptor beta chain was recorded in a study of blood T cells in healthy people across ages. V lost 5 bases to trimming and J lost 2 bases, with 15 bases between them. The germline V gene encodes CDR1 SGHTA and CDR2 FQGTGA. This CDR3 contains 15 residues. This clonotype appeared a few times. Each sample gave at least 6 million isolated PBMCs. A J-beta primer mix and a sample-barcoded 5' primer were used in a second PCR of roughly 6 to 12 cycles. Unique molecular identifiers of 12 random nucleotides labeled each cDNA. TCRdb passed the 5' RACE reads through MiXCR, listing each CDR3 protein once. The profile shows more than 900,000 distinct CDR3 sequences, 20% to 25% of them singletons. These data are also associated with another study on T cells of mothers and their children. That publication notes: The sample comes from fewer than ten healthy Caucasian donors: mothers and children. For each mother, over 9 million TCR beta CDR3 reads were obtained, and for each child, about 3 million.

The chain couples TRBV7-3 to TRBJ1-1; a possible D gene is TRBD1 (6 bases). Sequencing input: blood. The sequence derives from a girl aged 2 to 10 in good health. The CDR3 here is CASSMIGGPNTEAFF. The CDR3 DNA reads TGTGCCAGCAGCATGATTGGGGGGCCTAACACTGAAGCTTTCTTT.